This T cell receptor (beta chain) was retrieved from a study of early T cells in non-severe SARS-CoV-2 infection. Study-level information: With bulk RNA from unsorted whole blood as input, sequencing yielded unpaired chains.

Attachment of unique molecular identifiers to individual cDNA molecules was performed. TCRdb recomputed calls from the 5' RACE reads with MiXCR, one row per CDR3 protein. The sample has 20,000 to 25,000 distinct CDR3 sequences, 4% to 5.5% seen once; the top ten hold roughly a fifth. Study results and caveats: The matching step, a VDJdb search, favored anti-spike CD8 responses and missed private and CD4 specificities.

The table lists this clonotype with many counts. Its antigen is not known. In germline, CDR1 is SGHVS, CDR2 FQNEAQ. CDR3 length equals 16 residues. V shed 1 base and J shed 4 bases, with 14 bases lying between them. This sequence originates from an adult who was a healthcare worker with PCR-confirmed SARS-CoV-2 infection or an uninfected control (not recorded which). This chain joins TRBV7-8 and TRBJ2-1, with D tentatively TRBD2 (5 bases). Sequencing was carried out using whole blood. This CDR3 is CASSLGERSTYNEQFF. The DNA of the CDR3 is TGTGCCAGCAGCTTAGGTGAGCGGTCTACGTACAATGAGCAGTTCTTC.